This TCR beta chain was documented in a study of cytomegalovirus exposure and HLA in healthy donors. Study results and caveats: Analysis was carried out at a later point, and it linked a missense DCLRE1C variant to TCR beta V- and J-gene trimming. By HLA locus, TCR association rates varied in a later analysis, with DRB1 showing the most and HLA-C the fewest. Accurate prediction of HLA-A and HLA-B alleles (for most subjects) was reportedly achieved from TCR beta sequences.

Comment on this clone: Its antigen remains unidentified.

Vbeta (60) and Jbeta (13) primers were used in the PCR. Per the original data handling: A later analysis counted 65 million to 80 million unique TCR beta chains, around 11 million shared. Some clones are missing from TCRdb's copy, which holds only in-frame ones; the method was immunoSEQ multiplex PCR. Clonal size and the V and J genes are those of that table, whereas D and trimming came from the DNA. The sample has just over 150,000 clones, under 75% seen once. Germline CDR1 reads MNHEY; CDR2 reads SMNVEV (reference sequence). V dropped 5 bases and J dropped 1 base, with 8 bases sitting between them. CDR3 size: 13 residues.

The clonotype comes from a man aged 40-49 years in good health and CMV-seropositive. V gene TRBV27 combines with J gene TRBJ1-1, with unresolved D. The sample was PBMCs. The CDR3 is CASSLRENTEAFF. Here the CDR3 DNA reads TGTGCCAGCAGTCTCCGGGAGAACACTGAAGCTTTCTTT.